This TCR beta chain was sequenced for a study of shared clonotypes between healthy human individuals. At the level of the study: The study enrolled a couple of women and a few men aged 18 to 49.

Naive CD8 cells lacked CD45RO, underwent positive selection for CCR7 and left out terminally differentiated effector memory CD45RA+ cells. This CDR3 region has 11 residues. Deletions cut 8 bases from V and 5 bases from J, with 9 bases between. The V gene's germline CDR1 is MGHDK and CDR2 SYGVNS. Study findings and constraints: The sampled material consisted only of blood, and tissue repertoires are likely to differ. Non-shared clonotypes were found to have lower generation probabilities than the clonotypes that were shared by all four of the sorted-subset donors.

Clones were sequenced by immunoSEQ multiplex PCR, and TCRdb holds only the in-frame ones, with some missing. Of about 580,000 clones in the sample, 95% to 98% were seen once. This clone has only one observation. Its antigen is unknown. Sequenced input: naive CD8+ T cells sorted from blood. This chain uses TRBV25-1 with TRBJ2-5, with D hard to call. This TCR was recovered from a man aged 25 to 40 in good health. For the CDR3, the DNA is TGTGCCAGCGGAATGCCTGAGACCCAGTACTTC. Protein product: CASGMPETQYF.